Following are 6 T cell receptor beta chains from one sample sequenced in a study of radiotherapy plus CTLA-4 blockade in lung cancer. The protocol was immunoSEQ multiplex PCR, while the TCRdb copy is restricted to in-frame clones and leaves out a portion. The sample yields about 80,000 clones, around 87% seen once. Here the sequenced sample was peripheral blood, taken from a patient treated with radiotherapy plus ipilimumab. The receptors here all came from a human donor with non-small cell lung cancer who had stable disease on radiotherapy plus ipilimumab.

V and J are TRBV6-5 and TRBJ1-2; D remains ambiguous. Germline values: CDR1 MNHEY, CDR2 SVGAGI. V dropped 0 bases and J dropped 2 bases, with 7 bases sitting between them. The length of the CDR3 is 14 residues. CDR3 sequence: CASSYSIYNYGYTF. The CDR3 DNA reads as TGTGCCAGCAGTTACTCGATTTACAACTATGGCTACACCTTC.

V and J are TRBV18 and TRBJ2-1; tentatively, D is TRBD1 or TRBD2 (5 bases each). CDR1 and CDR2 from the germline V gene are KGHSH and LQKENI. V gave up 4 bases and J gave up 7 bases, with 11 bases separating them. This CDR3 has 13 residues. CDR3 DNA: TGTGCCAGCTCACAGAGGGGTGGGAATGAGCAGTTCTTC. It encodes CASSQRGGNEQFF.

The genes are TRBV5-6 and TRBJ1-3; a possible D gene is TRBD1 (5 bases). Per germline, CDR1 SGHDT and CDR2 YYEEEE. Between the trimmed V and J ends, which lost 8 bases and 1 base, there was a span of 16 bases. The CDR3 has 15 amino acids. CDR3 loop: CASRKQGASGNTIYF. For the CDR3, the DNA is TGTGCCAGTAGGAAGCAGGGCGCATCTGGAAACACCATATATTTT.

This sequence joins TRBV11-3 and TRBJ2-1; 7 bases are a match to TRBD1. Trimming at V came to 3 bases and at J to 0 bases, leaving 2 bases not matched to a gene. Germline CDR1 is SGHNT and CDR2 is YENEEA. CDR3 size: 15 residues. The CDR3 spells CASSLGQSSYNEQFF. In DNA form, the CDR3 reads TGTGCCAGCAGCTTGGGACAGAGCTCCTACAATGAGCAGTTCTTC.

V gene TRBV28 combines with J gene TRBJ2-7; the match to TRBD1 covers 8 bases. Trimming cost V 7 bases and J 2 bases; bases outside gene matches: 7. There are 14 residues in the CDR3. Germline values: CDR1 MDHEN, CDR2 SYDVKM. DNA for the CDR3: TGTGCCAGCACACCAGGGGGCGTGACCTACGAGCAGTACTTC. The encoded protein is CASTPGGVTYEQYF.

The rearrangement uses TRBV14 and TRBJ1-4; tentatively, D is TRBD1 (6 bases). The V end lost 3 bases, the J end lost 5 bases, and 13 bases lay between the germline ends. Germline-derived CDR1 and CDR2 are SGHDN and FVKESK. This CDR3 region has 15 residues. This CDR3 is CASSQTGLINEKLFF. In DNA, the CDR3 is TGTGCCAGCAGCCAGACAGGTCTGATCAATGAAAAACTGTTTTTT.